The 32 T cell receptor beta chains below all came from one sample that was sequenced in a study of T cell changes during pregnancy in multiple sclerosis. Clones were sequenced by immunoSEQ multiplex PCR, and TCRdb holds only the in-frame ones, with some missing. The repertoire holds 25,000 to 30,000 clones, with about 83% as singletons. Sequencing was performed on CD8+ T cells from peripheral blood mononuclear cells, taken after pregnancy. These TCRs come from a female donor with multiple sclerosis, enrolled in a pregnancy study.

The chain employs TRBV28 and TRBJ2-3, with 10 bases fitting TRBD2. The germline V gene encodes CDR1 MDHEN and CDR2 SYDVKM. This CDR3 spans 16 amino acids. V lost 4 bases to trimming and J lost 1 base; unmatched junction nucleotides: 5. The CDR3 region is CASSSPLAGGTDTQYF. The CDR3, as DNA: TGTGCCAGCAGTTCCCCTCTAGCGGGGGGCACAGATACGCAGTATTTT. Combining the CDR3 with reference TRBV28 and TRBJ2-3 gives the whole variable domain DVKVTQSSRYLVKRTGEKVFLECVQDMDHENMFWYRQDPGLGLRLIYFSYDVKMKEKGDIPEGYSVSREKKERFSLILESASTNQTSMYLCASSSPLAGGTDTQYFGPGTRLTVL.

By frequency in the sample, this clone is medium-sized. The V gene is TRBV9, the J gene TRBJ2-2; the match to TRBD2 covers 11 bases. J was trimmed by 1 base and V by 4 bases; bases with no gene match: 9. This CDR3 is built from 18 residues. The V gene's germline CDR1 is SGDLS and CDR2 YYNGEE. The CDR3 nucleotides read TGTGCCAGCAGCCCAGACCTGCTAGCGGGGGGGAACACCGGGGAGCTGTTTTTT. Translated: CASSPDLLAGGNTGELFF.

This chain links TRBV30 with TRBJ2-5; D unclear. This CDR3 has 13 residues. CDR1 is GTSNPN and CDR2 is SVGIG in the germline V gene (reference sequence). Deletions cut 5 bases from V and 2 bases from J, with 12 bases between. CDR3 sequence (DNA): TGTGCCTGGCAGACTCGAAGACAAGAGACCCAGTACTTC. The encoded protein is CAWQTRRQETQYF.

The CDR3: CASSEGSPGYGYTF. CDR3 DNA: TGTGCCAGCAGTGAGGGGTCCCCGGGGTATGGCTACACCTTC. The chain links TRBV6-1 to TRBJ1-2, with D hard to call. The CDR3 totals 14 residues. Trimming took off 3 bases at V and 5 bases at J, with 13 bases between the two ends. Germline CDR1 is MNHNS and CDR2 is SASEGT.

This clone was recorded once. The rearrangement uses TRBV5-1 and TRBJ2-1; TRBD1 matches 8 bases. Germline V CDR1 and CDR2: SGHRS, YFSETQ. The CDR3 is made up of 14 amino acids. V was clipped by 2 bases and J by 8 bases; unmatched bases: 6. The CDR3 is CASSFGQGLDEQFF. The CDR3 nucleotides read TGCGCCAGCAGCTTTGGACAGGGTCTGGATGAGCAGTTCTTC.

The chain recombines TRBV13 with TRBJ1-6; 9 positions agree with TRBD1. Germline V lookup: CDR1 PRHDT, CDR2 FYEKMQ (reference sequence). The CDR3 consists of 16 residues. The V and J ends lost 3 bases and 10 bases, in that order; junction bases with no gene match: 10. The CDR3 spells CASSFEPGQGQSPLHF. CDR3 nucleotides: TGTGCCAGCAGCTTCGAACCGGGACAGGGTCAGTCACCCCTCCACTTT.

V usage is TRBV21-1 and J usage is TRBJ2-1; the D segment call TRBD2 is taken from the table without a DNA check. TRBV21-1 is assigned pseudogene status. The CDR3 covers 20 residues. CDR3 in DNA: TGTGCCAGCAGCAAAAAGGAATTCCCTAGCGGGGGAGGAACCTACAATGAGCAGTTCTTC. Protein product: CASSKKEFPSGGGTYNEQFF.

This chain links TRBV5-6 with TRBJ2-7; D unclear. V shed 3 bases and J shed 2 bases, with 12 bases lying between them. CDR1 is SGHDT and CDR2 is YYEEEE in the germline V gene. This CDR3 is built from 14 residues. DNA for the CDR3: TGTGCCAGCAGCTCCAGACACCGGACCTACGAGCAGTACTTC. Encoded protein: CASSSRHRTYEQYF.

In this sample, this clone turned up once. This rearrangement joins TRBV27 to TRBJ2-7; D not certain. CDR3 length: 15 residues. Looked up from germline, CDR1 is MNHEY and CDR2 is SMNVEV (reference sequence). The V gene lost 5 bases and the J gene lost 2 bases, with 16 bases spanning the gap. CDR3 sequence reads: CASSPHRVIPYEQYF. As DNA, the CDR3 is TGTGCCAGCAGTCCACACAGAGTAATCCCCTACGAGCAGTACTTC.

J is TRBJ2-5 and V is TRBV5-6; D is undetermined. There are 16 residues in the CDR3. V shed 4 bases and J shed 0 bases, with 16 bases lying between them. CDR1 is SGHDT and CDR2 is YYEEEE in the germline V gene. The chain's CDR3 is CASSHLLALYQETQYF. CDR3 coding DNA: TGTGCCAGCAGCCACCTCCTGGCCCTGTACCAAGAGACCCAGTACTTC.

The CDR3, as DNA: TGTGCCAGCAGCGTTGGCGGGGGCTATGGCTACACCTTC. Amino acid sequence: CASSVGGGYGYTF. The chain has TRBV9 and TRBJ1-2; the D gene is possibly TRBD1 (5 bases). The length of the CDR3 is 13 residues. The V end was cut by 2 bases, the J end by 4 bases, with 9 bases between. Germline V gene lookup returns CDR1 SGDLS and CDR2 YYNGEE.

This chain joins TRBV2 and TRBJ2-7, with 11 bases lining up with TRBD1. CDR1 is SNHLY and CDR2 is FYNNEI in the germline V gene. The CDR3 loop spans 13 amino acids. V shed 9 bases, J shed 4 bases, and the junction held 5 bases outside the gene matches. The CDR3 region is CASVDRGPYEQYF. The CDR3 DNA reads TGTGCCAGTGTGGACAGGGGGCCTTACGAGCAGTACTTC.

The chain has TRBV13 and TRBJ2-3, with 12 bases lining up with TRBD2. In germline, CDR1 is PRHDT, CDR2 FYEKMQ (reference sequence). The CDR3 length is 18 residues. V was clipped by 4 bases and J by 2 bases; unmatched bases: 10. In DNA form, the CDR3 reads TGTGCCAGCAGCTCAGGGACTAGCGGGCGTCTACACACAGATACGCAGTATTTT. This translates into CASSSGTSGRLHTDTQYF.

CDR3 DNA sequence: TGTGCCAGCAGTTACAGAGACATCCCGGGGACTGAAGCTTTCTTT. Translation: CASSYRDIPGTEAFF. The V and J genes are TRBV6-5 and TRBJ1-1, with unresolved D. V gave up 2 bases and J gave up 5 bases, with 15 bases separating them. Germline values: CDR1 MNHEY, CDR2 SVGAGI. CDR3 length: 15 amino acids.

This clone has only a few counts. The V call is TRBV2, the J call TRBJ1-5, with D maybe TRBD1 (5 bases). There are 16 residues in the CDR3. With 6 bases removed from V and 3 bases from J, the gap between germline ends came to 18 bases. Germline loops: CDR1 SNHLY, CDR2 FYNNEI. The CDR3 nucleotides are TGTGCCAGCAGAGCCCCCAAGGGACTGACCAATCAGCCCCAGCATTTT. Amino acids: CASRAPKGLTNQPQHF.

This CDR3 is CASGPRQPHTQYF. CDR3 DNA sequence: TGTGCTAGTGGCCCCCGACAACCGCATACGCAGTATTTT. This chain connects TRBV12-5 to TRBJ2-3; D remains ambiguous. The germline V gene encodes CDR1 LGHNT and CDR2 FRNRAP. This CDR3 comprises 13 residues. V was pared by 6 bases and J by 7 bases, with 14 bases between.

The chain carries TRBV7-8 and TRBJ2-3; D perhaps matches TRBD2 (7 bases). V lost 5 bases, J lost 1 base, and 16 bases lay in between. CDR3 length: 16 amino acids. CDR1 is SGHVS and CDR2 is FQNEAQ in the germline V gene. The CDR3 here is CASSLPRGGRTDTQYF. In nucleotides, the CDR3 is TGTGCCAGCAGCCTCCCACGCGGGGGCCGCACAGATACGCAGTATTTT.

The gene calls are TRBV30 and TRBJ1-4, with D hard to call. The V and J ends lost 1 base and 4 bases respectively, with 7 bases between them. The CDR3 consists of 13 residues. Germline V gives CDR1 GTSNPN, CDR2 SVGIG (reference sequence). CDR3 bases: TGTGCCTGGAGTGCAGGTCTTAATGAAAAACTGTTTTTT. It encodes CAWSAGLNEKLFF.

J is TRBJ1-1 and V is TRBV7-9; no definite D call. The CDR3 length is 15 residues. In germline, CDR1 is SEHNR, CDR2 FQNEAQ (reference sequence). The ends were cut back, 1 base at V and 1 base at J, with 10 bases in the middle. The CDR3 region has the DNA TGTGCCAGCAGCTTAGAGCGGGGTCCGAACACTGAAGCTTTCTTT. Translation gives CASSLERGPNTEAFF.

The V call is TRBV7-9, the J call TRBJ1-1, with D maybe TRBD1 (5 bases). The CDR3 spans 15 residues. Germline V gene sequence: CDR1 SEHNR, CDR2 FQNEAQ (reference sequence). V was shortened by 2 bases and J by 4 bases, with 14 bases between the two germline ends. CDR3 sequence (DNA): TGTGCCAGCAGCTTATGGGGGGGTATGACCACTGAAGCTTTCTTT. It translates to CASSLWGGMTTEAFF.

The chain carries TRBV11-3 and TRBJ1-1; tentative D call: TRBD1 (6 bases). Per the germline V gene, CDR1 is SGHNT and CDR2 is YENEEA. The CDR3 consists of 15 residues. The germline V and J ends were trimmed by 4 bases and 1 base, with 13 bases remaining between them. This chain's CDR3 is CASSYREGGNTEAFF. The CDR3 DNA sequence: TGTGCCAGCAGCTACAGGGAAGGAGGGAACACTGAAGCTTTCTTT.

This clone was detected a few times. The V gene is TRBV7-9, the J gene TRBJ1-2; TRBD1 agrees at 8 bases. Trimming removed 4 bases from V and 9 bases from J; junction bases left unmatched: 7. Germline-derived CDR1 and CDR2 are SEHNR and FQNEAQ (reference sequence). This CDR3 comprises 13 residues. In nucleotides, the CDR3 is TGTGCCAGCAGCTGGGACCACAGGGGGAGCTACACCTTC. Protein product: CASSWDHRGSYTF.

The chain recombines TRBV5-5 with TRBJ1-2; D remains unclear. V dropped 3 bases and J dropped 7 bases, with 16 bases sitting between them. Germline CDR1 and CDR2: SGHKS and YYEKEE (reference sequence). This CDR3 is built from 14 residues. CDR3 sequence (DNA): TGTGCCAGCAGCTCGAAATATGACTCGAGTGGCTACACCTTC. Its translation is CASSSKYDSSGYTF. The whole variable domain, remainder taken from reference TRBV5-5 and TRBJ1-2, is DAGVTQSPTHLIKTRGQQVTLRCSPISGHKSVSWYQQVLGQGPQFIFQYYEKEERGRGNFPDRFSARQFPNYSSELNVNALLLGDSALYLCASSSKYDSSGYTFGSGTRLTVV.

This clone was recorded only once. This chain connects TRBV9 to TRBJ2-7, with D hard to call. This CDR3 is 14 amino acids long. Germline V lookup: CDR1 SGDLS, CDR2 YYNGEE. V lost 0 bases to trimming and J lost 0 bases, with 7 bases between them. CDR3 sequence (DNA): TGTGCCAGCAGCGTAGGAATCAGCTCCTACGAGCAGTACTTC. Its protein product is CASSVGISSYEQYF.

V gene TRBV6-1 combines with J gene TRBJ2-7, with D possibly TRBD2 on 5 matching bases. V lost 1 base and J 3 bases, leaving 13 bases between the germline ends. Germline values: CDR1 MNHNS, CDR2 SASEGT. The CDR3 spans 15 residues. DNA of the CDR3: TGTGCCAGCAGTGAAGTTGAGGACTTCCGCTACGAGCAGTACTTC. Amino acids: CASSEVEDFRYEQYF.

The chain links TRBV4-3 to TRBJ1-2; 8 bases agree with TRBD1. Trimming took 0 bases from V and 5 from J; bases not matched to a gene: 8. CDR1 LGHNA and CDR2 YSLEER come from the germline V gene. The CDR3 runs to 16 residues. CDR3 sequence reads: CASSQDGEGTGYGYTF. In DNA form, the CDR3 reads TGCGCCAGCAGCCAAGACGGAGAGGGGACAGGATATGGCTACACCTTC.

The chain links TRBV7-9 to TRBJ2-5, with 15 bases lining up with TRBD2. The CDR3 covers 18 residues. V lost 4 bases and J lost 0; bases outside the gene matches: 6. The V gene's germline CDR1 is SEHNR and CDR2 FQNEAQ (reference sequence). The CDR3 DNA reads TGTGCCAGCAGCTCGGGACTAGCGGGGGGCCGGTACCAAGAGACCCAGTACTTC. It yields the protein CASSSGLAGGRYQETQYF.

The DNA of the CDR3 is TGTGCCAGCAGCGTAAGGGTCGGAGGGACAGGGCGTTACAATGAGCAGTTCTTC. It encodes CASSVRVGGTGRYNEQFF. This chain connects TRBV28 to TRBJ2-1; the match to TRBD1 covers 9 bases. V trimming: 6 bases; J trimming: 4 bases; junction bases outside the gene matches: 16. CDR3 length: 18 amino acids. Germline V gene sequence: CDR1 MDHEN, CDR2 SYDVKM.

V usage is TRBV2 and J usage is TRBJ2-2, with TRBD1 matching 7 bases. Unmatched junction bases numbered 5, after V lost 6 bases and J lost 4 bases. CDR1 is SNHLY and CDR2 is FYNNEI in the germline V gene. The CDR3 totals 14 residues. CDR3 sequence: CASSETGITGELFF. CDR3 nucleotides: TGTGCCAGCAGCGAGACAGGGATCACCGGGGAGCTGTTTTTT. The full variable domain, its missing parts supplied by reference TRBV2 and TRBJ2-2, is EPEVTQTPSHQVTQMGQEVILRCVPISNHLYFYWYRQILGQKVEFLVSFYNNEISEKSEIFDDQFSVERPDGSNFTLKIRSTKLEDSAMYFCASSETGITGELFFGEGSRLTVL.

This clone showed up just a few times. The V and J genes are TRBV6-4 and TRBJ2-1; 15 positions match TRBD2. This CDR3 comprises 15 residues. Trimming cost V 3 bases and J 8 bases; bases outside gene matches: 2. Germline values: CDR1 MRHNA, CDR2 SNTAGT. This chain's CDR3 is CASSERTSGGDEQFF. The CDR3 region has the DNA TGTGCCAGCAGTGAAAGGACTAGCGGGGGGGATGAGCAGTTCTTC.

The CDR3 region is CASSGGTQGAPTDTQYF. The CDR3 DNA is TGTGCCAGCAGTGGGGGAACACAGGGGGCGCCGACAGATACGCAGTATTTT. The gene calls are TRBV6-4 and TRBJ2-3; TRBD1 agrees at 9 bases. Trimming cost V 4 bases and J 3 bases; bases outside gene matches: 11. The CDR3 covers 17 residues. Per germline, CDR1 MRHNA and CDR2 SNTAGT.

The J gene is TRBJ1-2, the V gene TRBV2, with a tentative D call TRBD1 (6 bases). The germline CDR1 and CDR2 sequences are SNHLY and FYNNEI. The ends were cut back, 6 bases at V and 4 bases at J, with 9 bases in the middle. The CDR3 has 12 amino acids. This chain's CDR3 is CASRWTVYGYTF. The CDR3 region has the DNA TGTGCCAGCAGGTGGACAGTCTATGGCTACACCTTC.